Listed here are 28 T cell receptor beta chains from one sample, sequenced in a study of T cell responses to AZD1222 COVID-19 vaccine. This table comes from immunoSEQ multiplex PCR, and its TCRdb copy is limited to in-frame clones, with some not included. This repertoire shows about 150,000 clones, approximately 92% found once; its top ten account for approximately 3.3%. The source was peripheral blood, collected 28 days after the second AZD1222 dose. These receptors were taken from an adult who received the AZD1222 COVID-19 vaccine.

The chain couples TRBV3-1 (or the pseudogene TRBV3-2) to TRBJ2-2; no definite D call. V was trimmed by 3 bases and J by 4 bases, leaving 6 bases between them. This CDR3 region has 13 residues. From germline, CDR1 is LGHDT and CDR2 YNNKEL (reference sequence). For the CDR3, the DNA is TGTGCCAGCAGCCAGCAGGCCACCGGGGAGCTGTTTTTT. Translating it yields CASSQQATGELFF.

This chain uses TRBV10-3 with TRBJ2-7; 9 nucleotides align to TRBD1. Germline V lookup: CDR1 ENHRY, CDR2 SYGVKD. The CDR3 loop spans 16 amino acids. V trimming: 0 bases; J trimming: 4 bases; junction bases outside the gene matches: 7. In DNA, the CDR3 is TGTGCCATCAGTGAGTCAAACCGGGACAGGGCGTACGAGCAGTACTTC. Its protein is CAISESNRDRAYEQYF.

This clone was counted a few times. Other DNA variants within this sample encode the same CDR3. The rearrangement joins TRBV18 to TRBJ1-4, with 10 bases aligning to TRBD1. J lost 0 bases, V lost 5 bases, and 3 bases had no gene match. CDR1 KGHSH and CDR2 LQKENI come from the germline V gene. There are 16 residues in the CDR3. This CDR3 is CASSSGQGATNEKLFF. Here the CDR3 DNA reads TGTGCCAGCTCATCTGGACAGGGGGCAACTAATGAAAAACTGTTTTTT.

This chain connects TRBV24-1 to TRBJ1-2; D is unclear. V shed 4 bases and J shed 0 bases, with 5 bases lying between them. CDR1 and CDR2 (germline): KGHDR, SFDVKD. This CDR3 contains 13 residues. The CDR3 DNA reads TGTGCCACCAGTGAAGGTGCTAACTATGGCTACACCTTC. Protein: CATSEGANYGYTF.

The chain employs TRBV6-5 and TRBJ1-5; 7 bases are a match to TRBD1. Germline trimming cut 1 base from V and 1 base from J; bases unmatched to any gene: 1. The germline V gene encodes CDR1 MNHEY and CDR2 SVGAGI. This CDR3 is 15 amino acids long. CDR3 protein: CASSYYRGSNQPQHF. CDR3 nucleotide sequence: TGTGCCAGCAGTTACTACAGGGGAAGCAATCAGCCCCAGCATTTT.

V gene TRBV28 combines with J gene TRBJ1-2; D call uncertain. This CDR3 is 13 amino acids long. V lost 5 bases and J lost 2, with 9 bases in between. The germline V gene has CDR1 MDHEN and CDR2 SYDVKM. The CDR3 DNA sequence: TGTGCCAGCAGTGAGCCAGTCAACTATGGCTACACCTTC. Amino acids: CASSEPVNYGYTF.

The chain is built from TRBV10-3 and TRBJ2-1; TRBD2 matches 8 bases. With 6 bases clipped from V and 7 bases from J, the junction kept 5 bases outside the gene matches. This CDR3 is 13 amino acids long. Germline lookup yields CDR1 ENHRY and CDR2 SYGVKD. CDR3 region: CAISAPGGNEQFF. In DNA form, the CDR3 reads TGTGCCATCAGCGCCCCGGGGGGGAATGAGCAGTTCTTC.

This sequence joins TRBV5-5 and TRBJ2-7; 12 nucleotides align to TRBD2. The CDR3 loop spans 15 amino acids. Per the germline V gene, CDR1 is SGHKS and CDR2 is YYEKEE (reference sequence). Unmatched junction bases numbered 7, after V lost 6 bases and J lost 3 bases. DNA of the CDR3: TGTGCCAGCACCAAGACTAGCGGGAGAATCTACGAGCAGTACTTC. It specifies CASTKTSGRIYEQYF.

CDR3 region: CASSQDRGDTEAFF. The CDR3 coding sequence is TGCGCCAGCAGCCAGGACAGGGGGGACACTGAAGCTTTCTTT. The V and J genes are TRBV5-1 and TRBJ1-1; 10 bases align to TRBD1. The CDR3 sequence is 14 residues long. Trimming at V came to 4 bases and at J to 3 bases, leaving 3 bases not matched to a gene. Germline lookup yields CDR1 SGHRS and CDR2 YFSETQ.

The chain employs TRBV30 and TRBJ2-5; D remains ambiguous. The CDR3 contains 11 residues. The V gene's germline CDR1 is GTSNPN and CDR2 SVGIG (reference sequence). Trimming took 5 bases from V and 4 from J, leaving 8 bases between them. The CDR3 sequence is CAWGMRETQYF. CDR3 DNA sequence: TGTGCCTGGGGCATGCGAGAGACCCAGTACTTC.

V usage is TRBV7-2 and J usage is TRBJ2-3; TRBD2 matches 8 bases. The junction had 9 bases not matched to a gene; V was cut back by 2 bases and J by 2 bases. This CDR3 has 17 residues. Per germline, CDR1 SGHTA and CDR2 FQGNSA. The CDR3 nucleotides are TGTGCCAGCAGCTTACCGCGGGAGGTGTGGGTCACAGATACGCAGTATTTT. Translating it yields CASSLPREVWVTDTQYF.

The CDR3 region is CAISDRPNTEAFF. DNA for the CDR3: TGTGCCATCAGTGACAGACCGAACACTGAAGCTTTCTTT. The V call is TRBV10-3, the J call TRBJ1-1; no reliable D call. This CDR3 spans 13 amino acids. V was cut by 3 bases and J by 1 base, with 6 bases left in between. Germline V lookup: CDR1 ENHRY, CDR2 SYGVKD.

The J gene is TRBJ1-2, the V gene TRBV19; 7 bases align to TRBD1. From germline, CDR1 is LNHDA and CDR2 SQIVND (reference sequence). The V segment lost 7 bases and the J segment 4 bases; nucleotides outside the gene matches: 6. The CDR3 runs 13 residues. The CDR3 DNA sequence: TGTGCCAGTAACCCAGGGGGGTTCTATGGCTACACCTTC. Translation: CASNPGGFYGYTF.

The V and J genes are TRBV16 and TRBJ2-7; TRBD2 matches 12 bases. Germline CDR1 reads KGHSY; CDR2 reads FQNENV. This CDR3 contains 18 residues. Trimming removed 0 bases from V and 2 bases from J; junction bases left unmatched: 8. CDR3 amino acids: CASSQSRTSGIATYEQYF. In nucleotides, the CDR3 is TGTGCCAGCAGCCAATCGAGGACTAGCGGGATCGCAACCTACGAGCAGTACTTC.

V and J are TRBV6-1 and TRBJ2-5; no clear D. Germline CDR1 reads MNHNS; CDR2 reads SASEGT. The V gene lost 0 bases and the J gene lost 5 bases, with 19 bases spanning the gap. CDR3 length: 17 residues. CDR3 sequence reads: CASSEAMRAPLRETQYF. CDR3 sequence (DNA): TGTGCCAGCAGTGAAGCTATGCGTGCTCCCCTTAGGGAGACCCAGTACTTC.

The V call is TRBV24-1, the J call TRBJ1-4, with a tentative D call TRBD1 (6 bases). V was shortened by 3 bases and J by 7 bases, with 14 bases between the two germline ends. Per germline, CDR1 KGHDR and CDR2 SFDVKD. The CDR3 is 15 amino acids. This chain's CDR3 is CATSDEGGEVEKLFF. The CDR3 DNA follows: TGTGCCACCAGTGATGAAGGGGGAGAGGTTGAAAAACTGTTTTTT.

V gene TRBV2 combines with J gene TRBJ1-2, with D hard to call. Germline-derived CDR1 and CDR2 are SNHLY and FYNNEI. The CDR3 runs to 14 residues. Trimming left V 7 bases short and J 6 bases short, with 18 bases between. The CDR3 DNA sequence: TGTGCCAGCAAATGGGGTTTAACTAGTAATGGCTACACCTTC. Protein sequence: CASKWGLTSNGYTF.

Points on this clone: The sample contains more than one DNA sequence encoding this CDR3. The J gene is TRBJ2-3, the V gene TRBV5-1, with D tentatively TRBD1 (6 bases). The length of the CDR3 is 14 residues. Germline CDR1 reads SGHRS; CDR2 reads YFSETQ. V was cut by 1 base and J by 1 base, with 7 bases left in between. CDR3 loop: CASSLRQGTDTQYF. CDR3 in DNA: TGCGCCAGCAGCTTGAGACAGGGCACAGATACGCAGTATTTT.

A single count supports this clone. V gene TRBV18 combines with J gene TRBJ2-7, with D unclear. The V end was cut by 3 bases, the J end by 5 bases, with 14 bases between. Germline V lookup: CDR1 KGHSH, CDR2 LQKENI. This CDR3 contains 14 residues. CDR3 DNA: TGTGCCAGCTCACCGAACAGTCCCGTGGACGAGCAGTACTTC. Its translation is CASSPNSPVDEQYF.

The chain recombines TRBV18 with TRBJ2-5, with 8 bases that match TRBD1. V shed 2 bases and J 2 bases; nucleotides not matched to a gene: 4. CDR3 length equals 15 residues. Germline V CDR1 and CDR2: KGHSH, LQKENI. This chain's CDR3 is CASSPGTGRQETQYF. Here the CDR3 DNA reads TGTGCCAGCTCACCAGGGACAGGCCGACAAGAGACCCAGTACTTC.

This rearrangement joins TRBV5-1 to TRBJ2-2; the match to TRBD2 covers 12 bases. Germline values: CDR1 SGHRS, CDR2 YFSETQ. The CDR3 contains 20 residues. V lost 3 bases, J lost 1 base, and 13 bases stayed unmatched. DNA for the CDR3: TGCGCCAGCAGCTCCCTAGCGGGAGGGCCTAATCTAGGGAACACCGGGGAGCTGTTTTTT. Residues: CASSSLAGGPNLGNTGELFF. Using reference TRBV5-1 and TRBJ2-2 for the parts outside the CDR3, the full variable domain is KAGVTQTPRYLIKTRGQQVTLSCSPISGHRSVSWYQQTPGQGLQFLFEYFSETQRNKGNFPGRFSGRQFSNSRSEMNVSTLELGDSALYLCASSSLAGGPNLGNTGELFFGEGSRLTVL.

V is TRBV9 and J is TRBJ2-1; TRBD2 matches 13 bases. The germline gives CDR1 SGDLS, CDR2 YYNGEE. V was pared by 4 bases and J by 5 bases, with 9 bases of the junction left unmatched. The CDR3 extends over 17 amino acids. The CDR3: CASSRGLAGPGHNEQFF. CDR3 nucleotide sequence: TGTGCCAGCAGCCGGGGACTAGCGGGACCGGGACACAATGAGCAGTTCTTC.

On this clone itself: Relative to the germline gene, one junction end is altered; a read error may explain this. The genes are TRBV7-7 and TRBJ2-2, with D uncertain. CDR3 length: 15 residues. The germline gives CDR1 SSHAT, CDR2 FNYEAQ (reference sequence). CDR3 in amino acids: CASSLGLVGTGELFF. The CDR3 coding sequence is TGTGCTAGCAGCTTAGGTTTAGTTGGAACCGGGGAGCTGTTTTTT.

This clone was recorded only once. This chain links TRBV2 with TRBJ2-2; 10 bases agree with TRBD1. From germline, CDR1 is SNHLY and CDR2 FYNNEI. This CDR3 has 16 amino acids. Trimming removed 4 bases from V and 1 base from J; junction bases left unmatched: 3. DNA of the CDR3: TGTGCCAGCAGTGGACAGGGGGCGGGGAACACCGGGGAGCTGTTTTTT. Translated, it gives CASSGQGAGNTGELFF.

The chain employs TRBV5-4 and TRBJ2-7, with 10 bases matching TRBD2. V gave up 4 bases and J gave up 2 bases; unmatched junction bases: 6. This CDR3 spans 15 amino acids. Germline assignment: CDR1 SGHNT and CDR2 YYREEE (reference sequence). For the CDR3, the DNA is TGTGCCAGCAGCCCTGGGACTAGCGCGACCTACGAGCAGTACTTC. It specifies CASSPGTSATYEQYF.

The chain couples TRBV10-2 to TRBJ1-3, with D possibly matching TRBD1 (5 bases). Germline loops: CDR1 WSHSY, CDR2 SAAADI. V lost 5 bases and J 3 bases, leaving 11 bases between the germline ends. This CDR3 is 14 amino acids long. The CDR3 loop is CASSRGVDGNTIYF. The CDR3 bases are TGCGCCAGCAGTAGAGGGGTGGATGGAAACACCATATATTTT.

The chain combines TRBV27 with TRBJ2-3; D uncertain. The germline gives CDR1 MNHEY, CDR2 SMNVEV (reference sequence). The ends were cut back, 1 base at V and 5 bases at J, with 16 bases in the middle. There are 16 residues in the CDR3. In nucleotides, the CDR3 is TGTGCCAGCAGTTTATATGCCCGCCACCCCCAAGATACGCAGTATTTT. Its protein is CASSLYARHPQDTQYF.

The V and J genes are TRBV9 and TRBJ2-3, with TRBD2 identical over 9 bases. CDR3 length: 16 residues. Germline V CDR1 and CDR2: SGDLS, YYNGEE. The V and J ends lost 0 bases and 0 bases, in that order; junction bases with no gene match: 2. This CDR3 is CASSVGTSGSTDTQYF. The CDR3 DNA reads TGTGCCAGCAGCGTAGGAACTAGCGGGAGCACAGATACGCAGTATTTT.